The T cell receptor (beta chain) described here comes from a study of blood T cells in healthy people across ages. With a J-beta primer mix and a sample-barcoded 5' primer, a second PCR ran roughly 6 to 11 cycles. Paired-end reads containing CDR3 totaled no fewer than 2.5 million for each sample. TCRdb re-derived calls from the 5' RACE reads in MiXCR, one entry per CDR3 protein. The table includes 1.5 million to 2 million distinct CDR3 sequences, roughly 27% detected once. On this clonotype itself: Its target is not known.

Findings and caveats of the study: Roughly linear age-related decline in beta diversity appeared, significant by age 40.

The V segment lost 5 bases and the J segment 1 base; nucleotides outside the gene matches: 11. Germline V gives CDR1 SGHRS, CDR2 YFSETQ. The CDR3 length is 16 residues. Sequencing was carried out using blood. The sequence derives from a young woman in good health. The chain employs TRBV5-1 and TRBJ1-1; TRBD1 matches 7 bases. DNA of the CDR3: TGCGCCAGCAGTTACACCGGGACAGCGAAGAACACTGAAGCTTTCTTT. Translating gives CASSYTGTAKNTEAFF.